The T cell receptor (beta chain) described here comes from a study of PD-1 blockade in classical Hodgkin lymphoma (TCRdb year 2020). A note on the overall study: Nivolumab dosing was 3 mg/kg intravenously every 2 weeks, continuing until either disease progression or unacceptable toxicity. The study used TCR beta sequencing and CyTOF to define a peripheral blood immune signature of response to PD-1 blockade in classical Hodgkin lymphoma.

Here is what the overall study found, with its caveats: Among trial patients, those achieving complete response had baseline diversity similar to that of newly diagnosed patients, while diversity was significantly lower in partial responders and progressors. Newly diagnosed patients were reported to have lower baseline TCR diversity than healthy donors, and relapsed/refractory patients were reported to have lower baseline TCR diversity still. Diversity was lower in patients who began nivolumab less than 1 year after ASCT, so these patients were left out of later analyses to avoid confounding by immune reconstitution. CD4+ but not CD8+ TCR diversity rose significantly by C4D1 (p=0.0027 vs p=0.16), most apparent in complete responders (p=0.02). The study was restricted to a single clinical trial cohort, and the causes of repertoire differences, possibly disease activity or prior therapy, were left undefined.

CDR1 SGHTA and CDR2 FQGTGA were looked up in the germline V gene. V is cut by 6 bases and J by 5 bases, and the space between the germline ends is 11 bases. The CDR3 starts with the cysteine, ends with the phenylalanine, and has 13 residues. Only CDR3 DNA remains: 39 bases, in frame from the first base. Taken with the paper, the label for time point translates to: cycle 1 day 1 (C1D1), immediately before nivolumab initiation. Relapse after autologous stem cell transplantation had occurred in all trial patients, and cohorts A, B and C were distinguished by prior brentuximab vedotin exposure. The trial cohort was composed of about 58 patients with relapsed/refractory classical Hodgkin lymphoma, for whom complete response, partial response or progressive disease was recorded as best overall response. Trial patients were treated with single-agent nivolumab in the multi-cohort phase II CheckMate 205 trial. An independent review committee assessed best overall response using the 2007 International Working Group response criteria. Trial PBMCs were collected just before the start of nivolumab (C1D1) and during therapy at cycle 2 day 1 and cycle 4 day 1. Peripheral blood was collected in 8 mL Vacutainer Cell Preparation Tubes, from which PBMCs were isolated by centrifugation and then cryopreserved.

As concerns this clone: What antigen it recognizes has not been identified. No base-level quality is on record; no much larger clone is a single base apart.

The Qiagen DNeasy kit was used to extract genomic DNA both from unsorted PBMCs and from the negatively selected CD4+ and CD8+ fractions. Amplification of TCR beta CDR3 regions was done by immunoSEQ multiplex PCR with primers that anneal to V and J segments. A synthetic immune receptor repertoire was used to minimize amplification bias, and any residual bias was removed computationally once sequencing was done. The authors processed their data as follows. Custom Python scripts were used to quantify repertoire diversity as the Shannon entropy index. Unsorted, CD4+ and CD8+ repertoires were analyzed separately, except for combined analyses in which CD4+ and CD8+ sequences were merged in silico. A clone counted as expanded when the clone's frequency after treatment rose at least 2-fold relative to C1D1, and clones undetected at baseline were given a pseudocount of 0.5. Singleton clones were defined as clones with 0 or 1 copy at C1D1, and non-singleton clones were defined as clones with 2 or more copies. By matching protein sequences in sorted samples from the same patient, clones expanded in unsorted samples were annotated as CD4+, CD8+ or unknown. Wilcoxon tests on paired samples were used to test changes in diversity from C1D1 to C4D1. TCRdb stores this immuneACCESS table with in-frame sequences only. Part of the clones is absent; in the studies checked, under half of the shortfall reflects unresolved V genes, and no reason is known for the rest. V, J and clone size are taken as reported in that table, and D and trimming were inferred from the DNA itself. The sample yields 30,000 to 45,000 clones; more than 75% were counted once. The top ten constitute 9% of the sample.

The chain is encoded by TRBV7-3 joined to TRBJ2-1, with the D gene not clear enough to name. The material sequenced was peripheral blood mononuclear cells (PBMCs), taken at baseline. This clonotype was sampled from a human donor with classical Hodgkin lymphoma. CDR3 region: CASRAGLDNEQFF. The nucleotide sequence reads TGTGCCAGCAGGGCAGGTCTCGACAATGAGCAGTTCTTC.